A selection of T cell receptor beta chains follows, all from one sample in a study of OX40 agonist ivuxolimab in advanced cancers. Generated by immunoSEQ multiplex PCR, the TCRdb table keeps only in-frame clones and is missing some. The sample lists some 37,000 clones, 88% occurring once. Source: CD4+ or CD8+ T cells sorted from blood, taken in a trial of the OX40 agonist ivuxolimab. The receptors originated from an adult with an advanced solid tumor such as melanoma, head and neck, liver or kidney cancer. Both conserved end residues are part of each CDR3. A D gene is named only where the DNA matches it firmly. Clone size appears in some rows only: once, few, many, or a class for an expanded clone.

clone size,V gene,J gene,D gene,CDR3 DNA,CDR3 protein
.,TRBV7-9,TRBJ2-2,TRBD2,TGTGCCAGCAGCCCTGACACTGGACTAGAATGGCGGGAGCTGTTTTTT,CASSPDTGLEWRELFF
once,TRBV5-6,TRBJ2-1,.,TGTGCCAGCAGTGGCGGAAGCTCCTACAATGAGCAGTTCTTC,CASSGGSSYNEQFF
.,TRBV10-3,TRBJ2-5,.,TGTGCCATCGGGGGAAATCAAGAGACCCAGTACTTC,CAIGGNQETQYF
once,TRBV29-1,TRBJ2-1,.,TGCAGCGCTGGGGGAGGACTCTTTAGCTCCTACAATGAGCAGTTCTTC,CSAGGGLFSSYNEQFF
.,TRBV19,TRBJ2-2,.,TGTGCCAGTAATCTGGGAGCAGACACCGGGGAGCTGTTTTTT,CASNLGADTGELFF
.,TRBV2,TRBJ1-2,.,TGTGCCAGAGACAGATTTGCCTCTGACTCCGGCTACACCTTC,CARDRFASDSGYTF
few,TRBV6-1,TRBJ1-5,TRBD1,TGTGCCAGCAGGGGGACAGGGATAAATCAGCCCCAGCATTTT,CASRGTGINQPQHF
.,TRBV27,TRBJ2-3,TRBD1,TGTGCCAGCAGTGCCGGGACAGGGAACACAGATACGCAGTATTTT,CASSAGTGNTDTQYF
.,TRBV28,TRBJ1-5,.,TGTGCCAGCAGTTTCTCGGTTCTCAGTCAGCCCCAGCATTTT,CASSFSVLSQPQHF
few,TRBV7-8,TRBJ2-2,.,TGTGCCAGCAGCTTAGGTGTGGGGGTGGGAACCGGGGAGCTGTTTTTT,CASSLGVGVGTGELFF
once,TRBV18,TRBJ1-5,.,TGTGCCAGCTCACCAGGCAAGGATCAGCCCCAGCATTTT,CASSPGKDQPQHF
.,TRBV4-1,TRBJ2-5,TRBD2,TGCGCCAGCAGCCAAGAAGGGTTACTAGCGGGAGGGATTGAGACCCAGTACTTC,CASSQEGLLAGGIETQYF
.,TRBV2,TRBJ2-3,.,TGTGCCAGCAGTGTAGGGGACTCAAGCACAGATACGCAGTATTTT,CASSVGDSSTDTQYF
.,TRBV5-4,TRBJ2-3,TRBD2,TGTGCCAGCAGCCCAGCAGCGGGAGCATCAGGAGATACGCAGTATTTT,CASSPAAGASGDTQYF
few,TRBV7-3,TRBJ2-5,.,TGTGCCAGCAGCTCCTCTGGGGGTGGGGAGACCCAGTACTTC,CASSSSGGGETQYF
.,TRBV7-9,TRBJ2-7,.,TGTGCCAGCACCCCAGCGGCCAGCTACGAGCAGTACTTC,CASTPAASYEQYF
.,TRBV19,TRBJ2-7,.,TGTGCCAGTAGTGTGACAGGTACGCTCTACGAGCAGTACTTC,CASSVTGTLYEQYF
.,TRBV6-4,TRBJ2-1,TRBD2,TGTGCCAGCAGTGACTCGAAAACTTCTAGCGGCAATGAGCAGTTCTTC,CASSDSKTSSGNEQFF
few,TRBV6-5,TRBJ2-7,.,TGTGCCAGCAGTCAGGTGGGATCACTAGTCCACGAGCAGTACTTC,CASSQVGSLVHEQYF
.,TRBV4-3,TRBJ2-7,.,TGCGCCAGCAGCCTCGAGCTGGCCTACGAGCAGTACTTC,CASSLELAYEQYF
.,TRBV15,TRBJ1-2,TRBD1,TGTGCCACCAGCAGAGGCGGGACAGTCTATGGCTACACCTTC,CATSRGGTVYGYTF
.,TRBV25-1,TRBJ2-1,.,TGTGCCAGCAGTGAGGGGGACATCTACAATGAGCAGTTCTTC,CASSEGDIYNEQFF
.,TRBV5-1,TRBJ1-5,.,TGCGCCAGCAGCTTGGCCGGGAATCAGCCCCAGCATTTT,CASSLAGNQPQHF
.,TRBV27,TRBJ2-7,TRBD1,TGTGCCAGCAGCCAAGGGACAGATTTTTTCTACGAGCAGTACTTC,CASSQGTDFFYEQYF
.,TRBV7-9,TRBJ2-2,.,TGTGCCAGCACACTCATAGGGAGCGCGAACACCGGGGAGCTGTTTTTT,CASTLIGSANTGELFF
.,TRBV6-6,TRBJ1-5,.,TGTGCCAGCAGAGCAGGGGCGTATAATAGCAATCAGCCCCAGCATTTT,CASRAGAYNSNQPQHF
once,TRBV28,TRBJ2-7,TRBD1,TGTGCCAGCAGCGGGGGGACAGGGACCTCCTACGAGCAGTACTTC,CASSGGTGTSYEQYF
.,TRBV9,TRBJ2-7,.,TGTGCCAGCAGCGAGGGGGGAGCAACCCCCTACGAGCAGTACTTC,CASSEGGATPYEQYF
.,TRBV5-4,TRBJ2-7,TRBD1,TGTGCCAGCAGCTCACAGGGGAACGAGCAGTACTTC,CASSSQGNEQYF
.,TRBV15,TRBJ1-1,TRBD1,TGTGCCACCAGCAGAGGCCGGGACAGGGCGGACACTGAAGCTTTCTTT,CATSRGRDRADTEAFF
.,TRBV7-8,TRBJ1-4,.,TGTGCCAGCAGCTTAGCGCTAGGGGATTTCGGACCTAATGAAAAACTGTTTTTT,CASSLALGDFGPNEKLFF
.,TRBV4-3,TRBJ2-3,.,TGCGCCAGCAGCCCCGGCCCCTCCTCAGATACGCAGTATTTT,CASSPGPSSDTQYF
.,TRBV27,TRBJ2-7,TRBD2,TGTGCCAGCAGTTTCGCGGGAGTTGGAGAGCAGTACTTC,CASSFAGVGEQYF
.,TRBV15,TRBJ1-4,TRBD1,TGTGCCACCAGCCGACAGGGGGCGATCTGGACTGAAAAACTGTTTTTT,CATSRQGAIWTEKLFF
.,TRBV6-1,TRBJ2-1,TRBD2,TGTGCCAGCAGTGAAGCGGGGGGGGTCAATGAGCAGTTCTTC,CASSEAGGVNEQFF
.,TRBV7-9,TRBJ2-1,TRBD1,TGTGCCAGCAGCCGGGACAGTTACAATGAGCAGTTCTTC,CASSRDSYNEQFF
once,TRBV5-6,TRBJ2-7,TRBD1,TGTGCCAGCAGCTTGGGACAGGGGGCCCTCGAGCAGTACTTC,CASSLGQGALEQYF
once,TRBV7-9,TRBJ1-4,.,TGTGCCAGCAGCTTAGGTCAGGGGACGCATGAAAAACTGTTTTTT,CASSLGQGTHEKLFF
.,TRBV19,TRBJ2-3,TRBD2,TGTGCCAGTAGTATCGTTGAAGCGGGAGTGACAGATACGCAGTATTTT,CASSIVEAGVTDTQYF
.,TRBV4-1,TRBJ2-7,TRBD1,TGCGCCAGCAGTACTAAGACAGGGAGTCTCTACGAGCAGTACTTC,CASSTKTGSLYEQYF
.,TRBV19,TRBJ2-1,.,TGTGCCAGTAGTAAGTTCGCTGGAATGGCTGAGCAGTTCTTC,CASSKFAGMAEQFF
.,TRBV6-5,TRBJ2-7,.,TGTGCCAGCAGTTACTCATCAGGGATCTTTTTCTACGAGCAGTACTTC,CASSYSSGIFFYEQYF
.,TRBV5-4,TRBJ1-1,.,TGTGCCAGCAGCCCCCCCCCGGGCGTGAACACTGAAGCTTTCTTT,CASSPPPGVNTEAFF
.,TRBV29-1,TRBJ2-4,.,TGCAGCGTTTACAGGGTTGACAAAAACATTCAGTACTTC,CSVYRVDKNIQYF
few,TRBV28,TRBJ1-1,.,TGTGCCAGCAGTTTCGGGGAGGGGACTGAAGCTTTCTTT,CASSFGEGTEAFF
.,TRBV30,TRBJ2-7,TRBD2,TGTGCCTGGGCTAGCGGGAGTGCATACGAGCAGTACTTC,CAWASGSAYEQYF
once,TRBV5-5,TRBJ2-5,.,TGTGCCAGCACCATCACACCGACCCACCAACTGGAGACCCAGTACTTC,CASTITPTHQLETQYF
.,TRBV19,TRBJ1-5,TRBD1,TGTGCCAGTAGTGCCTGGGGACAGGGGAATCAGCCCCAGCATTTT,CASSAWGQGNQPQHF
.,TRBV4-1,TRBJ2-7,TRBD2,TGCGCCAGCAGCCAAGAGGGGCTAGCGGGACTTTCCTACGAGCAGTACTTC,CASSQEGLAGLSYEQYF
.,TRBV7-9,TRBJ2-7,.,TGTGCCAGCAGCGGAGGGCGAGGCTACGAGCAGTACTTC,CASSGGRGYEQYF
medium-sized,TRBV9,TRBJ1-2,.,TGTGCCAGCAGCGTAGTAGGGGGATATGGCTACACCTTC,CASSVVGGYGYTF